The TCR beta chain described here comes from a study of T cells in Graves' hyperthyroidism and ophthalmopathy. Researchers amplified the TCR beta CDR3 regions from RNA transcripts. HTBI primers were the set used in a first-round RT-PCR of the TCR CDR3. Each CDR3 protein gets one entry after TCRdb re-called the multiplex PCR reads with MiXCR. The sample includes 330,000 or so distinct CDR3 sequences, about a sixth of them seen just once. In making diagnoses, clinical symptoms, serum thyroxine and TRAb, thyroid ultrasound and orbital computed tomography were all used. Deletions cut 3 bases from V and 7 bases from J, with 8 bases between. The CDR3 runs 12 residues. From germline, CDR1 is KGHDR and CDR2 SFDVKD. This clonotype has ten or more counts.

The chain has TRBV24-1 and TRBJ1-1; unclear D gene. The sequenced sample was blood. The receptor comes from a woman aged 40 to 50 with Graves' ophthalmopathy. The CDR3 DNA reads as TGTGCCACCAGTGATGATGCCGGTGAAGCTTTCTTT. Amino acids: CATSDDAGEAFF.